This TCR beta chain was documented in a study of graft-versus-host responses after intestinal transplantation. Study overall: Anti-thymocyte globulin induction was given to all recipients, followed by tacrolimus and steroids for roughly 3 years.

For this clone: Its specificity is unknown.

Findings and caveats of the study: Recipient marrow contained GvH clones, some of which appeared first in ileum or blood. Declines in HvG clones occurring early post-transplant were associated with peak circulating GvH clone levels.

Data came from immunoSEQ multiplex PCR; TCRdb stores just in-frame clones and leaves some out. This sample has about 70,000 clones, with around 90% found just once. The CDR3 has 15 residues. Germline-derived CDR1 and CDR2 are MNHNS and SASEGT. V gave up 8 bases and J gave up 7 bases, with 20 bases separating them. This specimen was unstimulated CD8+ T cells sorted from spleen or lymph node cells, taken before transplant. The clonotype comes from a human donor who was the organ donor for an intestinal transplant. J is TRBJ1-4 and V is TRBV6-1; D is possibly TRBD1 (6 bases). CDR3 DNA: TGTGCCAGCCGTTTAGAAGCGGGGGCGGCTGAAAAACTGTTTTTT. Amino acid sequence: CASRLEAGAAEKLFF.